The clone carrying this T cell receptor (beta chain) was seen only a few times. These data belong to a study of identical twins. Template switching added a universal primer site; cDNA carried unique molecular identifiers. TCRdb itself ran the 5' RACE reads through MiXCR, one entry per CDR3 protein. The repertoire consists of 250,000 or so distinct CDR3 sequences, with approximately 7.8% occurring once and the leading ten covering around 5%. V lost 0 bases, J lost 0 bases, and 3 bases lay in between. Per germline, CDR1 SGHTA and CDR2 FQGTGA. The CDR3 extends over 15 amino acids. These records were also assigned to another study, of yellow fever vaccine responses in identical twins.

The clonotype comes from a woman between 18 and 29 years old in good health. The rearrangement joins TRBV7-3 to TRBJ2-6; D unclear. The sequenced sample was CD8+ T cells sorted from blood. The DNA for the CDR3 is TGTGCCAGCAGCTTAACGGGCTCTGGGGCCAACGTCCTGACTTTC. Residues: CASSLTGSGANVLTF.